This TCR beta chain is drawn from a study of cytomegalovirus exposure and HLA in healthy donors. Study-level findings and limits: Later, an analysis found that TCR clusters from the first cohort tended to co-occur in the roughly 120 validation repertoires.

The CDR3 is made up of 16 amino acids. CDR1 MNHEY and CDR2 SVGAGI come from the germline V gene. Losses at the gene ends were 4 bases for V and 5 bases for J; bases not matched to a gene: 4. Repertoires were generated with immunoSEQ multiplex PCR, while TCRdb's copy carries only in-frame clones and drops some. Of fewer than 400,000 clones listed, 86% are singletons. Of note for this clone: Antigen unknown.

The clonotype comes from a woman aged 18-35 years in good health and CMV-seronegative. This chain uses TRBV6-5 with TRBJ2-5; TRBD2 agrees at 16 bases. The sample comprised PBMCs. CDR3 loop: CASSSGLAGGLETQYF. CDR3 bases: TGTGCCAGCAGTTCGGGACTAGCGGGAGGGCTGGAGACCCAGTACTTC.